These T cell receptor beta chains were read from a single sample in a study of blood T cell repertoires in COVID-19. The protocol was immunoSEQ multiplex PCR, while the TCRdb copy is restricted to in-frame clones and leaves out a portion. The data hold around 300,000 clones, with about 83% observed a single time. Sequenced: peripheral blood. These receptors were taken from a man aged 25-40 years with active or convalescent COVID-19. The CDR3 runs from the conserved cysteine through the conserved F or W. The order of the fields is J gene, D gene, V gene, clone size, CDR3 DNA, CDR3 protein. A D gene is named only where the DNA matches it firmly. Part of the rows lack a size; the others show once, few, many or a class for expanded clones.

TRBJ1-2 . TRBV29-1 many TGCAGCGCACAGGGTTTCGGCGGCTATGGCTACACCTTC CSAQGFGGYGYTF
TRBJ1-5 . TRBV6-5 . TGTGCCAGCATCTCTATGCACGGTTTGTTTCAGCCCCAGCATTTT CASISMHGLFQPQHF
TRBJ2-7 TRBD1 TRBV7-2 . TGTGCCAGCAGCTTATCAGTGGAGCCGGGACAGGGGGGCGAGCAGTACTTC CASSLSVEPGQGGEQYF
TRBJ1-3 . TRBV28 . TGTGCCAGCAGGGAGCCTGGAAACACCATATATTTT CASREPGNTIYF
TRBJ2-5 . TRBV2 . TGTGCCAGCAGTGTGACGCGGGGCCAGTACTTC CASSVTRGQYF
TRBJ2-1 . TRBV11-2 . TGTGCCAGCAGCTTAATTTCCGGGAATGCCTACAATGAGCAGTTCTTC CASSLISGNAYNEQFF
TRBJ2-7 . TRBV19 few TGTGCCACCCGCGGGGCAGCAGTCTACGAGCAGTACTTC CATRGAAVYEQYF
TRBJ2-3 . TRBV30 . TGTGCCTGGAGTCAGGGAAGAAGCGCAGATACGCAGTATTTT CAWSQGRSADTQYF
TRBJ2-7 TRBD2 TRBV7-8 . TGTGCCAGCAGCCCGCAGGGTAGCGGGGCATACGAGCAGTACTTC CASSPQGSGAYEQYF
TRBJ2-2 . TRBV6-5 . TGTGCCAGCAGCGACCCAGGGAAGAGCGGGGAGCTGTTTTTT CASSDPGKSGELFF
TRBJ2-7 . TRBV19 . TGTGCCAGTAGTATAGATCCCGGACTACTGGCCGAGCAGTACTTC CASSIDPGLLAEQYF
TRBJ2-5 TRBD2 TRBV4-3 . TGCGCCAGCAGCCAAGATTGGGGGAGGGCAGAGACCCAGTACTTC CASSQDWGRAETQYF
TRBJ1-1 . TRBV4-3 few TGCGCCAGCAGCCAAGTTATGGACGGAGGCACTGAAGCTTTCTTT CASSQVMDGGTEAFF
TRBJ2-7 . TRBV4-1 few TGCGCCAGCAGTCAAGACCCCGGGCGGGCTGTGGGCGACGAGCAGTACTTC CASSQDPGRAVGDEQYF
TRBJ1-5 . TRBV3-1/TRBV3-2 . TGTGCCAGCAGCCCCCGGAACAGGGAAAGCAATCAGCCCCAGCATTTT CASSPRNRESNQPQHF
TRBJ2-3 TRBD2 TRBV24-1 . TGTGCCACCAGTGAACCGGGAGGCAGCACAGATACGCAGTATTTT CATSEPGGSTDTQYF
TRBJ2-1 TRBD2 TRBV30 . TGTGCCCGCGGGGCTAGCGGGAGGAATTACAATGAGCAGTTCTTC CARGASGRNYNEQFF
TRBJ2-7 TRBD2 TRBV5-8 . TGTGCAGCGCGTGTTAGCGGGAGATCCTACGAGCAGTACTTC CAARVSGRSYEQYF
TRBJ2-5 . TRBV7-2 . TGTGCCAGCAGTCCAGGGGTCATAACCAAAGAGACCCAGTACTTC CASSPGVITKETQYF
TRBJ2-1 TRBD1 TRBV9 . TGTGCCAGCAGCGTCCTAGGGGCAGGGGGCAATGAGCAGTTCTTC CASSVLGAGGNEQFF
TRBJ2-7 . TRBV5-6 . TGTGCCAGCAGGCCCGGGGGAACGGACGAGCAGTACTTC CASRPGGTDEQYF
TRBJ2-1 . TRBV7-6 . TGTGCCAGCAGCTTGGGAGGCTCACCCAGCAATGAGCAGTTCTTC CASSLGGSPSNEQFF
TRBJ2-7 TRBD1 TRBV11-2 . TGTGCCAGCAGCGTGACAGGGGGGTACGAGCAGTACTTC CASSVTGGYEQYF
TRBJ1-6 TRBD1 TRBV5-1 few TGCGCCAGCAGCTTGGACCAGGGGGCGAATAATTCACCCCTCCACTTT CASSLDQGANNSPLHF
TRBJ1-6 . TRBV28 . TGTGCCAGCAGCCAAGAAGACCGACAGTCTCTCCACTTT CASSQEDRQSLHF
TRBJ2-1 . TRBV28 . TGTGCCAGCACCGAAGGGAGTCAGTCTGCAAATGAGCAGTTCTTC CASTEGSQSANEQFF
TRBJ1-4 TRBD1 TRBV19 . TGTGCCAGTAGTATTTACGGGACAGGGACGGACCGGGATGAAAAACTGTTTTTT CASSIYGTGTDRDEKLFF
TRBJ2-3 . TRBV5-1 . TGCGCCAGCAGCCCGTGGGGGGACGGGGCAGATACGCAGTATTTT CASSPWGDGADTQYF